The TCR beta chain described here comes from a study of prognosis after radiotherapy for stage I lung cancer. Study-wide findings and caveats: Patients developing distant metastases showed lower Shannon entropy after stereotactic body radiation therapy. There was a fall in unique TCR clone counts after stereotactic body radiation therapy, median 10,088 versus 6,861.

In this sample, this clonotype is medium-sized. Antigen unknown. From genomic DNA, TCR beta CDR3 was amplified by two-round multiplex PCR. Gene-specific primers for each TRBV and TRBJ gene drove first-round PCR. TCRdb itself ran the multiplex PCR reads through MiXCR, one entry per CDR3 protein. The sample holds around 31,000 distinct CDR3 sequences; under 60% are singletons and the top ten take about 15%. Sequencing used PBMCs, obtained before or after stereotactic body radiation therapy (not recorded which). The sequence derives from a donor over 45 with non-small cell lung cancer.

CDR3 region: CASSLSGGEGNYGYTF. CDR3 nucleotide sequence: TGCGCCAGCAGCCTCAGTGGGGGGGAGGGTAACTATGGCTACACCTTC. The chain uses TRBV4-3 and TRBJ1-2, with D possibly being TRBD1 (5 bases). The CDR3 length is 16 residues. Per germline, CDR1 LGHNA and CDR2 YSLEER. Trimming removed 4 bases from V and 1 base from J, with 16 bases in between.